The rows below give T cell receptor beta chains drawn from one sample of a study of identical twins. TCRdb processed the 5' RACE reads anew with MiXCR; each CDR3 protein has one entry. The table records hundreds of thousands of distinct CDR3 sequences, roughly an eighth of them present only once. These data also formed part of another study, on yellow fever vaccine responses in identical twins.

The sequenced sample consisted of PBMCs. The receptors shown here come from a young woman in good health. CDR3s include the opening cysteine and the closing phenylalanine or tryptophan. A D gene is named only where the DNA matches it firmly. Size is omitted from some rows. Given values are once, few, many or a class for expanded clones.

J: TRBJ2-1
size: few
D: .
V: TRBV4-1
CDR3: CASSHPGFNEQFF

J: TRBJ1-1
size: .
D: .
V: TRBV5-1
CDR3: CASSLATDWGTEAFF

J: TRBJ2-1
size: .
D: .
V: TRBV3-1
CDR3: CASSQVEGGLYNEQFF

J: TRBJ2-5
size: few
D: .
V: TRBV7-9
CDR3: CASSLPRGEQETQYF

J: TRBJ1-1
size: few
D: .
V: TRBV7-8
CDR3: CAGGGEGKNTEAFF

J: TRBJ1-1
size: .
D: .
V: TRBV7-9
CDR3: CASRPGNMNTEAFF

J: TRBJ1-1
size: many
D: .
V: TRBV25-1
CDR3: CASSEFGGPNTEAFF

J: TRBJ2-1
size: .
D: .
V: TRBV3-1
CDR3: CASTQDNQVWDRSNEQFF

J: TRBJ2-3
size: few
D: TRBD2
V: TRBV28
CDR3: CASSGLELADTQYF

J: TRBJ2-1
size: .
D: TRBD2
V: TRBV20-1
CDR3: CSARGLAVGNEQFF

J: TRBJ1-4
size: few
D: .
V: TRBV6-1
CDR3: CASSVGTSGEKLFF

J: TRBJ2-1
size: many
D: TRBD2
V: TRBV9
CDR3: CASSVDQTSGGEQFF

J: TRBJ2-1
size: few
D: .
V: TRBV18
CDR3: CASSPEGVEQFF

J: TRBJ2-7
size: few
D: .
V: TRBV20-1
CDR3: CSARKQGHEQYF

J: TRBJ1-6
size: few
D: .
V: TRBV7-9
CDR3: CAGQGSNINSPLHF

J: TRBJ2-1
size: .
D: TRBD1
V: TRBV7-7
CDR3: CASAEQGNEQFF

J: TRBJ1-5
size: .
D: TRBD1
V: TRBV4-2
CDR3: CASSQDRGGTVNQPQHF

J: TRBJ2-7
size: .
D: .
V: TRBV2
CDR3: CASTSSYYEQYF

J: TRBJ1-6
size: .
D: TRBD1
V: TRBV7-2
CDR3: CASSLLQGISSPLHF

J: TRBJ2-3
size: .
D: TRBD2
V: TRBV27
CDR3: CASKSTSGSTDTQYF

J: TRBJ1-1
size: many
D: .
V: TRBV12-3/TRBV12-4
CDR3: CASSPRQANTEAFF

J: TRBJ2-7
size: .
D: .
V: TRBV4-1
CDR3: CASSQDNAAVLEQYF

J: TRBJ2-1
size: .
D: TRBD2
V: TRBV4-2
CDR3: CASSQEASGGADEQFF

J: TRBJ2-7
size: .
D: TRBD2
V: TRBV12-3/TRBV12-4
CDR3: CASSFSGLAGGGPYEQYF

J: TRBJ2-5
size: many
D: .
V: TRBV15
CDR3: CATSRGQSQETQYF

J: TRBJ2-1
size: few
D: .
V: TRBV29-1
CDR3: CSVESRLGPNEQFF

J: TRBJ2-1
size: .
D: TRBD2
V: TRBV5-1
CDR3: CASQVKGGSFVEQFF

J: TRBJ1-1
size: .
D: .
V: TRBV3-1
CDR3: CASSLRGPRNTEAFF

J: TRBJ2-5
size: once
D: TRBD2
V: TRBV20-1
CDR3: CSASPPTAGVRETQYF

J: TRBJ2-2
size: .
D: .
V: TRBV7-3
CDR3: CASSLQGRMTGELFF

J: TRBJ2-7
size: .
D: .
V: TRBV6-1
CDR3: CASSEVSPVAASYEQYF

J: TRBJ1-1
size: few
D: .
V: TRBV5-1
CDR3: CASSSRDTGRTEAFF

J: TRBJ2-7
size: .
D: .
V: TRBV10-3
CDR3: CAISSGWVAASFYEQYF

J: TRBJ2-2
size: few
D: TRBD1
V: TRBV20-1
CDR3: CSARDPEQGLLPGELFF

J: TRBJ1-2
size: .
D: .
V: TRBV5-1
CDR3: CASSPEGRTNYGYTF

J: TRBJ2-1
size: .
D: TRBD2
V: TRBV24-1
CDR3: CATSALAGGRNEQFF

J: TRBJ2-2
size: few
D: .
V: TRBV12-3/TRBV12-4
CDR3: CASSFQGMGAGELFF

J: TRBJ2-2
size: .
D: TRBD2
V: TRBV2
CDR3: CASSVAGWVTGELFF

J: TRBJ1-5
size: .
D: .
V: TRBV6-1
CDR3: CASRKVEYSNQPQHF

J: TRBJ2-5
size: .
D: TRBD2
V: TRBV7-9
CDR3: CASSLTPGLAAETQYF

J: TRBJ2-7
size: many
D: .
V: TRBV4-2
CDR3: CASSQDRGDPYEQYF

J: TRBJ1-6
size: .
D: .
V: TRBV4-1
CDR3: CASSQEEGRQVNSPLHF

J: TRBJ2-7
size: few
D: .
V: TRBV6-5
CDR3: CASSYSAVARGSPYEQYF

J: TRBJ2-3
size: few
D: TRBD1
V: TRBV6-1
CDR3: CASSGQGVPDTQYF

J: TRBJ2-1
size: few
D: TRBD2
V: TRBV20-1
CDR3: CSAIYGGALGEQFF

J: TRBJ1-5
size: .
D: TRBD1
V: TRBV29-1
CDR3: CSVAGQGGQPQHF

J: TRBJ2-1
size: few
D: TRBD2
V: TRBV7-9
CDR3: CASSLSGSGDEQFF

J: TRBJ2-1
size: .
D: TRBD1
V: TRBV4-1
CDR3: CASRGDRPYNEQFF